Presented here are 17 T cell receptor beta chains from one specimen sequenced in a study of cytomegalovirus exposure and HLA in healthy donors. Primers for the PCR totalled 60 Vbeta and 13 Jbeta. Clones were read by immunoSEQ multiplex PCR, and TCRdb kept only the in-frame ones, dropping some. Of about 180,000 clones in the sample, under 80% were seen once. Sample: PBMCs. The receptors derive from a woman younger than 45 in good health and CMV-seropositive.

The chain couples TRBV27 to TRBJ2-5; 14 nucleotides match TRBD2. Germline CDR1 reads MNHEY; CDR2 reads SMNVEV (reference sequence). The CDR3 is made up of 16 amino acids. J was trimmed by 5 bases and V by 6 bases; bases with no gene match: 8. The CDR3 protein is CASRLRLAGGQETQYF. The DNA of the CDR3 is TGTGCCAGCAGGCTCCGACTAGCGGGGGGGCAGGAGACCCAGTACTTC.

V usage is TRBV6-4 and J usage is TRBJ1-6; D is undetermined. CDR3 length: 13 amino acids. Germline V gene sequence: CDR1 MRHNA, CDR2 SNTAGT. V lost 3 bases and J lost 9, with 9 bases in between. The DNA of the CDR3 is TGTGCCAGCAGTGAAATACAGTTTTCACCCCTCCACTTT. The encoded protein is CASSEIQFSPLHF.

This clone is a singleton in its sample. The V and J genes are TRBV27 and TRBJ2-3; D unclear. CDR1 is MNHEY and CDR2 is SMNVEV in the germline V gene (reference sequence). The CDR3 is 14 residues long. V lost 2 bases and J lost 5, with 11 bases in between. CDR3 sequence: CASSLEAVRDTQYF. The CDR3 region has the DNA TGTGCCAGCAGTTTAGAGGCCGTTAGAGATACGCAGTATTTT.

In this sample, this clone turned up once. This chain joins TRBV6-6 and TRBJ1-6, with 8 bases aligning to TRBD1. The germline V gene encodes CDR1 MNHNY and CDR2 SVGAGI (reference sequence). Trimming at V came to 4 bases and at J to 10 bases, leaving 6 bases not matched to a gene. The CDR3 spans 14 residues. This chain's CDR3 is CASSSTGVESPLHF. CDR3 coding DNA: TGTGCCAGCAGTTCGACAGGGGTGGAATCACCCCTCCACTTT.

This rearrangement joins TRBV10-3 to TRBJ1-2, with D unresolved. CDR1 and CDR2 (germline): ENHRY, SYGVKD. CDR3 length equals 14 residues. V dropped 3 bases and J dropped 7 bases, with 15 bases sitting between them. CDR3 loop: CAISEGRETGGYTF. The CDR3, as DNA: TGTGCCATCAGTGAAGGCCGAGAGACGGGTGGCTACACCTTC.

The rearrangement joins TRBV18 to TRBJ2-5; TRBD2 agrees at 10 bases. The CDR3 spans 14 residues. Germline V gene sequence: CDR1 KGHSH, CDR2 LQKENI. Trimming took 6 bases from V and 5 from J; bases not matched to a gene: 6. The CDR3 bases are TGTGCCAGCTCGCGTACTAGCGGGGAGGAGACCCAGTACTTC. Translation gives CASSRTSGEETQYF.

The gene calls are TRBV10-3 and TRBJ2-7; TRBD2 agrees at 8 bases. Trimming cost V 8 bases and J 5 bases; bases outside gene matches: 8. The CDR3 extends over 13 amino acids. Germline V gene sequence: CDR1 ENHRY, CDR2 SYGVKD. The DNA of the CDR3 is TGTGCCATCGGATCGAAGACTAGCGACGAGCAGTACTTC. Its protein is CAIGSKTSDEQYF.

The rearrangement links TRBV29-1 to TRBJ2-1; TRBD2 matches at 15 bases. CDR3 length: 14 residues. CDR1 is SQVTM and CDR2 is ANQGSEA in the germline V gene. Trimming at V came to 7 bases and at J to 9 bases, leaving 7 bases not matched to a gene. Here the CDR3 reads CSARTSGGAGEQFF. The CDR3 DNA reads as TGCAGCGCCCGGACTAGCGGGGGGGCGGGTGAGCAGTTCTTC.

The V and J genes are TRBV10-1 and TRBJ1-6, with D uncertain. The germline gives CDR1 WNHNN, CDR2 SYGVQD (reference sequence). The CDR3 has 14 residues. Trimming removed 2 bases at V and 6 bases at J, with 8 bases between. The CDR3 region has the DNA TGCGCCAGCAGTGAGACACAGCTTAATTCACCCCTCCACTTT. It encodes CASSETQLNSPLHF.

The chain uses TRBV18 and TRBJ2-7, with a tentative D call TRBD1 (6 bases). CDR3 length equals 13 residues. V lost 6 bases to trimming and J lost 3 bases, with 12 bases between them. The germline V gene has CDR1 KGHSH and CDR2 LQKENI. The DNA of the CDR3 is TGTGCCAGCTCCTTGACAGGTCTCTACGAGCAGTACTTC. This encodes CASSLTGLYEQYF.

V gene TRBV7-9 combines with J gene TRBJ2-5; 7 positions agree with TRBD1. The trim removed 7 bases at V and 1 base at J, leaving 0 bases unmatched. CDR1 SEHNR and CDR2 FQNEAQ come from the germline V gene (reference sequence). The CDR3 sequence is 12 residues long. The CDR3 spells CASNRGQETQYF. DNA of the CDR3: TGTGCCAGCAACAGGGGCCAAGAGACCCAGTACTTC. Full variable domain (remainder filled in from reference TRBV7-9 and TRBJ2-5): DTGVSQNPRHKITKRGQNVTFRCDPISEHNRLYWYRQTLGQGPEFLTYFQNEAQLEKSRLLSDRFSAERPKGSFSTLEIQRTEQGDSAMYLCASNRGQETQYFGPGTRLLVL.

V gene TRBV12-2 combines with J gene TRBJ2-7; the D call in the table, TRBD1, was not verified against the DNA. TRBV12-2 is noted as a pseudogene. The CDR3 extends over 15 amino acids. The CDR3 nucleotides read TGTGCAAGTCGCTTAGGGCCAGGGATCTCCTACGAGCAGTACTTC. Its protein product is CASRLGPGISYEQYF.

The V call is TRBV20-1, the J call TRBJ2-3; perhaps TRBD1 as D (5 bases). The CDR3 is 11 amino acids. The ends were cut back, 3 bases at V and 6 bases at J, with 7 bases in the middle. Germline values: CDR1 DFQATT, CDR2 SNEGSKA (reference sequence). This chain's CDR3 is CSARKGDTQYF. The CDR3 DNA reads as TGCAGTGCTAGGAAGGGGGATACGCAGTATTTT.

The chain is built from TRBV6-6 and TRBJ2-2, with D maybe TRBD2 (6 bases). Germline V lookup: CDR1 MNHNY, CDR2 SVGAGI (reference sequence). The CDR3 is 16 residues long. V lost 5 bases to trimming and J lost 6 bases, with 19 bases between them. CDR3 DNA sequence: TGTGCCAGCAGTCAACGGGCGGGGATACTGGCCGGGGAGCTGTTTTTT. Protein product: CASSQRAGILAGELFF.

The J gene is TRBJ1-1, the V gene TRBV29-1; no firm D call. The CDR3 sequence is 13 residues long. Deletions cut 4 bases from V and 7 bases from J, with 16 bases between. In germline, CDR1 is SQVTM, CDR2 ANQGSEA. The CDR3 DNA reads TGCAGCGTTGGGCTGACGGGGTATGGTGAAGCTTTCTTT. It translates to CSVGLTGYGEAFF.

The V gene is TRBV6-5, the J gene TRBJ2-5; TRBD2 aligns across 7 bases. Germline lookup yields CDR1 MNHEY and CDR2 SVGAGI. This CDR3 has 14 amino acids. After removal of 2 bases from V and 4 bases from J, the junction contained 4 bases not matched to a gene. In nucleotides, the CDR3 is TGTGCCAGCAGTTACGGGAGGGGAAGAGAGACCCAGTACTTC. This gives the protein CASSYGRGRETQYF.

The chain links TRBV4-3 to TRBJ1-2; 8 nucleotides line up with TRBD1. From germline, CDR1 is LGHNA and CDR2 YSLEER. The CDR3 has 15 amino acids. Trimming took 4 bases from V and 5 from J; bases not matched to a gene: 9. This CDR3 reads CASSPRDRLLYGYTF. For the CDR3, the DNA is TGCGCCAGCAGCCCTCGGGACAGGCTGTTATATGGCTACACCTTC.